These 27 T cell receptor beta chains came from one sample sequenced in a study of OX40 agonist ivuxolimab in advanced cancers. Clones were read by immunoSEQ multiplex PCR, and TCRdb kept only the in-frame ones, dropping some. There are approximately 50,000 clones in the sample; about four fifths occur only once, and roughly 0.6% lies in the top ten. The sample in question was CD4+ or CD8+ T cells sorted from blood, obtained in a trial of the OX40 agonist ivuxolimab. These receptors were taken from an adult with an advanced solid tumor such as melanoma, head and neck, liver or kidney cancer.

This clone appeared a single time. This rearrangement joins TRBV6-5 to TRBJ2-3, with 8 bases matching TRBD1. Germline values: CDR1 MNHEY, CDR2 SVGAGI. The junction had 4 bases not matched to a gene; V was cut back by 0 bases and J by 2 bases. The CDR3 has 16 amino acids. The CDR3 DNA reads TGTGCCAGCAGTTACTCGCGGACAGGGCACACAGATACGCAGTATTTT. This gives the protein CASSYSRTGHTDTQYF.

The chain combines TRBV18 with TRBJ2-7; D unclear. CDR3 length: 14 amino acids. The V end lost 0 bases, the J end lost 4 bases, and 10 bases lay between the germline ends. Germline CDR1 is KGHSH and CDR2 is LQKENI. The CDR3 region is CASSPPVHGYEQYF. CDR3 bases: TGTGCCAGCTCACCACCGGTACATGGATACGAGCAGTACTTC. The whole variable domain, filled in from reference TRBV18 and TRBJ2-7, reads NAGVMQNPRHLVRRRGQEARLRCSPMKGHSHVYWYRQLPEEGLKFMVYLQKENIIDESGMPKERFSAEFPKEGPSILRIQQVVRGDSAAYFCASSPPVHGYEQYFGPGTRLTVT.

V gene TRBV30 combines with J gene TRBJ2-7; TRBD2 matches 7 bases. The CDR3 totals 15 residues. Germline V gene sequence: CDR1 GTSNPN, CDR2 SVGIG (reference sequence). V was clipped by 0 bases and J by 7 bases; unmatched bases: 12. The CDR3, as DNA: TGTGCCTGGAGTGTATCGTTAGCGGGCGTAGGGGAGCAGTACTTC. Its translation: CAWSVSLAGVGEQYF.

The CDR3 sequence: CASRSPGSSNYGYTF. For the CDR3, the DNA is TGCGCCAGCAGATCGCCAGGGTCGTCGAACTATGGCTACACCTTC. The chain uses TRBV5-1 and TRBJ1-2; tentative D call: TRBD1 (5 bases). Between the trimmed V and J ends, which lost 5 bases and 2 bases, there was a span of 16 bases. This CDR3 is built from 15 residues. In germline, CDR1 is SGHRS, CDR2 YFSETQ.

There are a few counts of this clone. This rearrangement joins TRBV28 to TRBJ1-4; D ambiguous. V dropped 6 bases and J dropped 8 bases, with 16 bases sitting between them. This CDR3 has 14 amino acids. Germline CDR1 is MDHEN and CDR2 is SYDVKM. The CDR3 region has the DNA TGTGCCAGCAGCCCGGTGTCCGGGTACGAAAAACTGTTTTTT. Translation gives CASSPVSGYEKLFF.

This chain joins TRBV7-2 and TRBJ2-1; 14 bases are a match to TRBD2. The CDR3 has 16 residues. Trimming at V came to 5 bases and at J to 6 bases, leaving 6 bases not matched to a gene. CDR1 and CDR2 (germline): SGHTA, FQGNSA. CDR3 region: CASSARLAGGGNEQFF. Here the CDR3 DNA reads TGTGCCAGCAGCGCGAGACTAGCGGGAGGGGGCAATGAGCAGTTCTTC.

The rearrangement links TRBV2 to TRBJ2-2, with D perhaps being TRBD1 or TRBD2 (5 bases each). V was shortened by 7 bases and J by 7 bases, with 19 bases between the two germline ends. The CDR3 loop spans 15 amino acids. Germline V gene lookup returns CDR1 SNHLY and CDR2 FYNNEI. In DNA, the CDR3 is TGTGCCAGCATGGGAGTCGGGGCGTTAGGCGGGGAGCTGTTTTTT. It is translated as CASMGVGALGGELFF. Supplemented by reference TRBV2 and TRBJ2-2, the full variable domain reads EPEVTQTPSHQVTQMGQEVILRCVPISNHLYFYWYRQILGQKVEFLVSFYNNEISEKSEIFDDQFSVERPDGSNFTLKIRSTKLEDSAMYFCASMGVGALGGELFFGEGSRLTVL.

This clone has just one count. The chain is built from TRBV7-3 and TRBJ2-2; D is possibly TRBD1 (6 bases). Trimming took 3 bases from V and 4 from J, leaving 12 bases between them. The germline V gene has CDR1 SGHTA and CDR2 FQGTGA. The CDR3 covers 15 residues. CDR3 region: CASSFRTASTGELFF. The CDR3 bases are TGTGCCAGCAGCTTTCGGACAGCAAGCACCGGGGAGCTGTTTTTT.

V and J are TRBV28 and TRBJ1-2, with 10 nucleotides matching TRBD1. After removal of 6 bases from V and 3 bases from J, the junction contained 4 bases not matched to a gene. Germline values: CDR1 MDHEN, CDR2 SYDVKM. The CDR3 sequence is 14 residues long. CDR3 sequence reads: CASRSTGGHYGYTF. As DNA, the CDR3 is TGTGCCAGCAGGTCGACAGGGGGCCACTATGGCTACACCTTC.

The V and J genes are TRBV28 and TRBJ1-1; the match to TRBD1 covers 8 bases. The CDR3 runs 16 residues. V shed 4 bases and J 6 bases; nucleotides not matched to a gene: 13. The germline V gene has CDR1 MDHEN and CDR2 SYDVKM. The DNA for the CDR3 is TGTGCCAGCAGTTATCGGCAGGGGGCTGAACGCTCTGAAGCTTTCTTT. Translating it yields CASSYRQGAERSEAFF.

There are a few counts of this clone. This chain uses TRBV6-5 with TRBJ1-2; D is possibly TRBD1 (6 bases). V lost 6 bases, J lost 0 bases, and 14 bases lay in between. Per the germline V gene, CDR1 is MNHEY and CDR2 is SVGAGI. The CDR3 runs to 15 residues. CDR3 amino acids: CASRLDRNSNYGYTF. The CDR3 DNA is TGTGCCAGCAGGTTAGACAGGAACTCTAACTATGGCTACACCTTC.

The CDR3 here is CASTTGNYGYTF. For the CDR3, the DNA is TGTGCCAGCACAACGGGGAACTATGGCTACACCTTC. The chain uses TRBV21-1 and TRBJ1-2. TRBV21-1 is a documented pseudogene. The CDR3 has 12 amino acids.

CDR3 in amino acids: CASSQEQPYTQYF. DNA of the CDR3: TGTGCCAGCAGCCAAGAGCAACCGTATACGCAGTATTTT. This sequence joins TRBV14 and TRBJ2-3; D gene ambiguous. Trimming took 0 bases from V and 7 from J, leaving 8 bases between them. Germline values: CDR1 SGHDN, CDR2 FVKESK. The CDR3 is 13 residues long.

V gene TRBV7-8 combines with J gene TRBJ2-2; D ambiguous. Germline CDR1 is SGHVS and CDR2 is FQNEAQ. This CDR3 spans 18 amino acids. Trimming cost V 5 bases and J 2 bases, with 21 bases left between them. CDR3 coding DNA: TGTGCCAGCAGCCACCGTGAGACTGCGCCTACTAACACCGGGGAGCTGTTTTTT. It is translated as CASSHRETAPTNTGELFF.

The rearrangement joins TRBV5-1 to TRBJ1-1; the D gene is possibly TRBD1 (5 bases). From germline, CDR1 is SGHRS and CDR2 YFSETQ. V dropped 4 bases and J dropped 1 base, with 11 bases sitting between them. This CDR3 spans 14 amino acids. CDR3 DNA sequence: TGCGCCAGCAGCCCCAGGGTGGGGAACACTGAAGCTTTCTTT. Translation: CASSPRVGNTEAFF.

The rearrangement links TRBV28 to TRBJ2-1; 8 bases align to TRBD2. V gave up 3 bases and J gave up 3 bases; unmatched junction bases: 7. The germline gives CDR1 MDHEN, CDR2 SYDVKM. The CDR3 contains 16 residues. The CDR3 loop is CASSFAGRGNYNEQFF. The CDR3 DNA reads TGTGCCAGCAGTTTTGCCGGGAGGGGAAACTACAATGAGCAGTTCTTC.

This sequence joins TRBV10-1 and TRBJ1-6; 9 positions agree with TRBD1. J gave up 7 bases and V 2 bases, and 12 bases lay outside the gene matches. Germline V lookup: CDR1 WNHNN, CDR2 SYGVQD (reference sequence). The CDR3 is 18 amino acids. CDR3 region: CASSEPPGQGRSNSPLHF. DNA of the CDR3: TGCGCCAGCAGTGAGCCCCCTGGACAGGGGAGGTCGAATTCACCCCTCCACTTT.

The rearrangement joins TRBV20-1 to TRBJ1-2; D call uncertain. Germline CDR1 and CDR2: DFQATT and SNEGSKA (reference sequence). Trimming removed 3 bases from V and 7 bases from J, with 9 bases in between. This CDR3 has 11 residues. CDR3 amino acids: CSARENAGYTF. The DNA of the CDR3 is TGCAGTGCTAGGGAAAACGCTGGCTACACCTTC.

V and J are TRBV11-1 and TRBJ1-6; 9 bases line up with TRBD1. Germline CDR1 is SGHAT and CDR2 is FQDESV (reference sequence). V was pared by 5 bases and J by 10 bases, with 15 bases of the junction left unmatched. The CDR3 length is 17 residues. The DNA of the CDR3 is TGTGCCAGCAGCCTGCCCCCCACCGGGACAGGGACATCACCCCTCCACTTT. Translated: CASSLPPTGTGTSPLHF.

The rearrangement links TRBV18 to TRBJ2-6; 7 nucleotides match TRBD1. The CDR3 loop spans 18 amino acids. CDR1 is KGHSH and CDR2 is LQKENI in the germline V gene. V gave up 4 bases and J gave up 3 bases; unmatched junction bases: 12. The CDR3 reads CASSQGQFRGNGANVLTF. CDR3 coding DNA: TGTGCCAGCTCACAGGGACAGTTCCGGGGAAATGGGGCCAACGTCCTGACTTTC. The entire variable domain, with the rest obtained from reference TRBV18 and TRBJ2-6, is as follows: NAGVMQNPRHLVRRRGQEARLRCSPMKGHSHVYWYRQLPEEGLKFMVYLQKENIIDESGMPKERFSAEFPKEGPSILRIQQVVRGDSAAYFCASSQGQFRGNGANVLTFGAGSRLTVL.

The rearrangement uses TRBV6-1 and TRBJ1-2; 9 bases agree with TRBD1. The CDR3 is made up of 14 amino acids. The V and J ends lost 6 bases and 8 bases, in that order; junction bases with no gene match: 10. The germline gives CDR1 MNHNS, CDR2 SASEGT. As DNA, the CDR3 is TGTGCCAGCAGAGACGACAGGGGGGTCCAGGGCTACACCTTC. Translating it yields CASRDDRGVQGYTF.

This clone has just a few counts. The chain employs TRBV5-4 and TRBJ2-5, with D unresolved. CDR3 length: 13 amino acids. Germline CDR1 is SGHNT and CDR2 is YYREEE (reference sequence). V was pared by 3 bases and J by 2 bases, with 8 bases between. CDR3 sequence (DNA): TGTGCCAGCAGCTGGCAGGTTCAAGAGACCCAGTACTTC. Amino acid sequence: CASSWQVQETQYF.

This clone was seen once. The chain links TRBV18 to TRBJ1-2; D is unclear. Germline values: CDR1 KGHSH, CDR2 LQKENI. The CDR3 is 15 residues long. V was cut by 6 bases and J by 4 bases, with 18 bases left in between. The CDR3 is CASSRLEGRGYGYTF. For the CDR3, the DNA is TGTGCCAGCTCTCGTCTGGAGGGTCGGGGCTATGGCTACACCTTC.

The chain employs TRBV19 and TRBJ1-2; D remains ambiguous. V was pared by 3 bases and J by 1 base, with 9 bases between. The germline CDR1 and CDR2 sequences are LNHDA and SQIVND (reference sequence). The CDR3 has 14 residues. In nucleotides, the CDR3 is TGTGCCAGTAGTATGGGAGGTTTTAACTATGGCTACACCTTC. Protein product: CASSMGGFNYGYTF.

The chain links TRBV18 to TRBJ1-2; D unresolved. The CDR3 spans 15 residues. The germline CDR1 and CDR2 sequences are KGHSH and LQKENI. Trimming shortened V by 2 bases and J by 3 bases, and 13 bases separated the two germline ends. This chain's CDR3 is CASSPLDRSDYGYTF. The CDR3 nucleotides read TGTGCCAGCTCACCATTGGACCGATCAGACTATGGCTACACCTTC.

This rearrangement joins TRBV11-3 to TRBJ2-7; D remains unclear. The germline gives CDR1 SGHNT, CDR2 YENEEA. With 1 base removed from V and 6 bases from J, the gap between germline ends came to 7 bases. CDR3 length equals 12 residues. CDR3 protein: CASSLGRGEQYF. The CDR3 region has the DNA TGTGCCAGCAGCTTAGGGCGAGGCGAGCAGTACTTC. Drawing the rest from reference TRBV11-3 and TRBJ2-7, the complete variable domain is EAGVVQSPRYKIIEKKQPVAFWCNPISGHNTLYWYLQNLGQGPELLIRYENEEAVDDSQLPKDRFSAERLKGVDSTLKIQPAELGDSAVYLCASSLGRGEQYFGPGTRLTVT.

The chain joins TRBV18 to TRBJ2-1; D could derive from TRBD1 or TRBD2 (5 bases each). CDR3 length equals 16 residues. Trimming took off 6 bases at V and 0 bases at J, with 15 bases between the two ends. The germline CDR1 and CDR2 sequences are KGHSH and LQKENI. DNA for the CDR3: TGTGCCAGCTCCCCAGGGACCTCTAGCTCCTACAATGAGCAGTTCTTC. Residues: CASSPGTSSSYNEQFF. The variable domain in full, with the rest retrieved from reference TRBV18 and TRBJ2-1, is NAGVMQNPRHLVRRRGQEARLRCSPMKGHSHVYWYRQLPEEGLKFMVYLQKENIIDESGMPKERFSAEFPKEGPSILRIQQVVRGDSAAYFCASSPGTSSSYNEQFFGPGTRLTVL.